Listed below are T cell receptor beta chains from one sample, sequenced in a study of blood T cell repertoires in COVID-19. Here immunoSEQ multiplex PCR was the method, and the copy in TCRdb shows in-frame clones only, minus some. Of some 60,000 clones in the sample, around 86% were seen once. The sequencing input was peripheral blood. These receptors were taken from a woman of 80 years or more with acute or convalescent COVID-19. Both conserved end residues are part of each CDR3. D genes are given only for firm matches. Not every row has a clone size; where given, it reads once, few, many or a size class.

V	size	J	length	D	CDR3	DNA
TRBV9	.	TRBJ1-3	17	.	CASSQYDRSTSGNTIYF	TGTGCCAGCAGCCAATACGACAGGTCTACCTCTGGAAACACCATATATTTT
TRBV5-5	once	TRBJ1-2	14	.	CASSLLGQLNGYTF	TGTGCCAGCAGCTTGTTGGGACAACTCAATGGCTACACCTTC
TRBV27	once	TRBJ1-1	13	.	CASWGQGNTEAFF	TGTGCCAGCTGGGGGCAGGGGAACACTGAAGCTTTCTTT
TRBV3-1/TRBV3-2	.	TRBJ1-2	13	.	CASSQQGIGGYTF	TGTGCCAGCAGCCAACAGGGGATCGGGGGCTACACCTTC
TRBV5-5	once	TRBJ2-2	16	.	CASSSSTGLNTGELFF	TGTGCCAGCAGCTCCTCGACAGGCCTAAACACCGGGGAGCTGTTTTTT
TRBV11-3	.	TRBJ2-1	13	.	CASSTGVPNEQFF	TGTGCCAGCAGCACCGGGGTGCCAAATGAGCAGTTCTTC
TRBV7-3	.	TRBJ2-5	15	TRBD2	CASSSSGRGQETQYF	TGTGCCAGCAGCTCGTCAGGGAGGGGCCAAGAGACCCAGTACTTC
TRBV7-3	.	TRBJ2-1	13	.	CASSLLGDNEQFF	TGTGCCAGCAGCTTACTAGGAGACAATGAGCAGTTCTTC
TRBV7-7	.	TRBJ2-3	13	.	CASSSTGLDTQYF	TGTGCCAGCAGCTCTACAGGGTTAGATACGCAGTATTTT
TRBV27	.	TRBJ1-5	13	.	CASSIDGSLPQHF	TGTGCCAGCAGTATCGACGGGAGTCTTCCCCAGCATTTT
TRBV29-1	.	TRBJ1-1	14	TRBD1	CSAPSGGQGAEAFF	TGCAGCGCCCCCAGCGGGGGACAGGGGGCTGAAGCTTTCTTT
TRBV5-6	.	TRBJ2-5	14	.	CASSLGQIRETQYF	TGTGCCAGCAGCTTGGGGCAGATTCGAGAGACCCAGTACTTC
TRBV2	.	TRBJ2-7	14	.	CASKGGRNTYEQYF	TGTGCCAGCAAAGGGGGAAGGAACACCTACGAGCAGTACTTC
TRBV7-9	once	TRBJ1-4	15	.	CASSLDSPVGEKLFF	TGTGCCAGCAGCTTGGACAGCCCCGTGGGGGAAAAACTGTTTTTT
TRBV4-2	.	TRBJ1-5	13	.	CASSQTPRQPQHF	TGTGCCAGCAGCCAAACCCCCAGGCAGCCCCAGCATTTT
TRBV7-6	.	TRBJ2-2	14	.	CASSLAGGTGELFF	TGTGCCAGCAGCTTAGCGGGGGGAACCGGGGAGCTGTTTTTT
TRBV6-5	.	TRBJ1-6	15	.	CASKEGPIYNSPLHF	TGTGCCAGCAAGGAGGGCCCGATCTATAATTCACCCCTCCACTTT
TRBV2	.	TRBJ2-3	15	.	CASSDGASDADTQYF	TGTGCCAGCAGTGATGGGGCTAGCGATGCCGATACGCAGTATTTT
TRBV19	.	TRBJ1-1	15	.	CASSTTTGSHTEAFF	TGTGCCAGTAGTACGACCACCGGGTCCCACACTGAAGCTTTCTTT
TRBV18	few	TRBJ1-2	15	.	CASSPPAGTNYGYTF	TGTGCCAGCTCACCACCCGCAGGGACTAACTATGGCTACACCTTC
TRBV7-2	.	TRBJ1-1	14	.	CASSLSLTAAEAFF	TGTGCCAGCAGCTTATCACTGACAGCAGCTGAAGCTTTCTTT
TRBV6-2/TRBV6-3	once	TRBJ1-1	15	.	CASSRPGHPNTEAFF	TGTGCCAGCAGTCGTCCGGGACACCCGAACACTGAAGCTTTCTTT
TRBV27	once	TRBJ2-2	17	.	CASSLSGPGAATGELFF	TGTGCCAGCAGTTTATCCGGCCCGGGAGCGGCCACCGGGGAGCTGTTTTTT
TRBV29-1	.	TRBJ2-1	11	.	CSVNHGDKQFF	TGCAGCGTTAACCACGGGGATAAGCAGTTCTTC
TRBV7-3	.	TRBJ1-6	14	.	CAPLARTPNSPLHF	TGTGCCCCACTAGCAAGGACACCAAATTCACCCCTCCACTTT
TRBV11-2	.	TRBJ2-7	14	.	CASSFGSQYYEQYF	TGTGCCAGCAGCTTTGGTTCACAGTACTACGAGCAGTACTTC
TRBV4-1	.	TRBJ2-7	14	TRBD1	CASSKGQGPYEQYF	TGCGCCAGCAGCAAGGGACAGGGACCCTACGAGCAGTACTTC
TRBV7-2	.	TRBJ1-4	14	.	CASSPSGVEEKLFF	TGTGCCAGCAGCCCCTCAGGGGTTGAAGAAAAACTGTTTTTT
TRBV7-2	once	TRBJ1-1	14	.	CASSSGVGWTEAFF	TGTGCCAGCAGCTCAGGGGTCGGGTGGACTGAAGCTTTCTTT
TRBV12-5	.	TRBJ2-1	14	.	CASGAGGTWNEQFF	TGTGCTAGTGGAGCCGGAGGGACGTGGAATGAGCAGTTCTTC
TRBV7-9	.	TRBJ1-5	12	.	CASSTVNQPQHF	TGTGCCAGCTCGACAGTAAATCAGCCCCAGCATTTT
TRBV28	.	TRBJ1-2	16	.	CASSQPRGGADYGYTF	TGTGCCAGCAGCCAACCCCGTGGGGGCGCTGACTATGGCTACACCTTC
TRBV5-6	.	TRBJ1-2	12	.	CASTAGSYGYTF	TGTGCCAGCACGGCGGGGAGCTATGGCTACACCTTC
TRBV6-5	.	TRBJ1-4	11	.	CASMGPGKLFF	TGTGCCAGCATGGGGCCAGGGAAACTGTTTTTT
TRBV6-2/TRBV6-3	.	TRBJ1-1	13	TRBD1	CASSYRGLTEAFF	TGTGCCAGCAGTTACAGGGGGCTCACTGAAGCTTTCTTT
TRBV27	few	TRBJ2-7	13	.	CASSSNFGNEQYF	TGTGCCAGCAGTTCCAATTTCGGGAACGAGCAGTACTTC
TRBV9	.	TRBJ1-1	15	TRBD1	CASSAGDREGTEAFF	TGTGCCAGCAGCGCCGGGGACAGGGAGGGAACTGAAGCTTTCTTT
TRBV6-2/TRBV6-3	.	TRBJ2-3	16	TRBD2	CASSNPLAGATDTQYF	TGTGCCAGCAGTAACCCCCTAGCGGGGGCGACAGATACGCAGTATTTT
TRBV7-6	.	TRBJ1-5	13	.	CASSPNEYQPQHF	TGTGCCAGCAGCCCAAATGAGTATCAGCCCCAGCATTTT
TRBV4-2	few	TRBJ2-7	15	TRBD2	CASSPLAGGPSEQYF	TGTGCCAGCAGTCCTTTAGCGGGAGGTCCTAGCGAGCAGTACTTC
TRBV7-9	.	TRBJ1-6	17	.	CASSWSGGRAGNSPLHF	TGTGCCAGCAGCTGGAGCGGAGGGAGGGCTGGGAATTCACCCCTCCACTTT
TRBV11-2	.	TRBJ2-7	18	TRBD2	CASSLAFLAEKNDYEQYF	TGTGCCAGCAGCTTAGCGTTCCTAGCGGAAAAAAATGACTACGAGCAGTACTTC
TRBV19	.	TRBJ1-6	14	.	CASSIDQRNSPLHF	TGTGCCAGTAGTATTGATCAGCGGAATTCACCCCTCCACTTT
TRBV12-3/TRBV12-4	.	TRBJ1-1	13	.	CASSLGGETEAFF	TGTGCCAGCAGTTTAGGGGGAGAGACTGAAGCTTTCTTT
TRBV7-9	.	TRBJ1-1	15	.	CASSSLDRLNTEAFF	TGTGCCAGCAGCTCACTCGACAGGTTGAACACTGAAGCTTTCTTT
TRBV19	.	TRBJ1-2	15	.	CASSIPGGRGYGYTF	TGTGCCAGTAGTATACCGGGGGGAAGAGGCTATGGCTACACCTTC
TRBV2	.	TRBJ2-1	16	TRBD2	CASIGVAGAQGYEQFF	TGTGCCAGCATTGGGGTAGCGGGGGCCCAAGGGTATGAGCAGTTCTTC
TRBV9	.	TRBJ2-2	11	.	CASSVSGELFF	TGTGCCAGCAGCGTCTCCGGGGAGCTGTTTTTT
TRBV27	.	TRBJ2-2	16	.	CASSLEPALVTGELFF	TGTGCCAGCAGTTTAGAACCGGCCCTAGTCACCGGGGAGCTGTTTTTT
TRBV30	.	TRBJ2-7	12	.	CAWEDSSYEQYF	TGTGCCTGGGAAGACAGTTCATACGAGCAGTACTTC
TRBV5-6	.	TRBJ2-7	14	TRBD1	CASSWGQVSYEQYF	TGTGCCAGCAGCTGGGGACAGGTATCCTACGAGCAGTACTTC
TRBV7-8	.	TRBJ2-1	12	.	CASSLGSYIPFF	TGTGCCAGCAGCTTAGGCAGTTACATCCCGTTCTTC
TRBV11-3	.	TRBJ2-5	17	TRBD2	CASSLGLAGGAQETQYF	TGTGCCAGCAGCTTGGGACTAGCGGGAGGGGCGCAAGAGACCCAGTACTTC